This T cell receptor beta chain is drawn from a study of shared clonotypes between healthy human individuals. General observations from the study: Clonotypes shared by all four sorted-subset donors had higher generation probabilities than non-shared clonotypes.

TCRdb's table, derived via immunoSEQ multiplex PCR, lists solely in-frame clones and lacks some. The profile shows about 2,100,000 clones, about 93% of them singletons. Concerning this clone: Antigen unknown.

CDR3 length: 14 residues. CDR1 and CDR2 from the germline V gene are SGHRS and YFSETQ. Trimming took off 0 bases at V and 6 bases at J, with 10 bases between the two ends. The naive CD8 population came from CD45RO-negative cells selected for CCR7, without terminally differentiated effector memory CD45RA+ cells. The clonotype comes from a man between 18 and 29 years old in good health. Some clones in this sample may be carry-over from other donors' samples. J is TRBJ1-5 and V is TRBV5-1; D may be TRBD1 (5 bases). Material: naive CD8+ T cells from PBMCs. DNA for the CDR3: TGCGCCAGCAGCTTGGCCCTGGGGGGTCAGCCCCAGCATTTT. Protein product: CASSLALGGQPQHF. Supplemented by reference TRBV5-1 and TRBJ1-5, the full variable domain reads KAGVTQTPRYLIKTRGQQVTLSCSPISGHRSVSWYQQTPGQGLQFLFEYFSETQRNKGNFPGRFSGRQFSNSRSEMNVSTLELGDSALYLCASSLALGGQPQHFGDGTRLSIL.